These 20 T cell receptor beta chains originate from one sample sequenced in a study of cytomegalovirus exposure and HLA in healthy donors. Amplification used 60 Vbeta primers and 13 Jbeta primers. Assay: immunoSEQ multiplex PCR; the TCRdb copy retains only in-frame clones and omits some. The data show around 230,000 clones, around 83% seen once. The sequenced sample was PBMCs. Receptors originate from a girl aged 2 to 9 in good health and CMV-seronegative.

This chain connects TRBV2 to TRBJ1-1; D is perhaps TRBD1 (6 bases). Looked up from germline, CDR1 is SNHLY and CDR2 is FYNNEI. CDR3 length: 15 amino acids. Deletions cut 3 bases from V and 3 bases from J, with 14 bases between. CDR3 sequence (DNA): TGTGCCAGCAGTGAGGATAGGGGGGGCTACACTGAAGCTTTCTTT. Translation gives CASSEDRGGYTEAFF.

The chain joins TRBV5-4 to TRBJ2-5, with D tentatively TRBD1 (5 bases). The CDR3 extends over 14 amino acids. From germline, CDR1 is SGHNT and CDR2 YYREEE (reference sequence). Between the trimmed V and J ends, which lost 2 bases and 2 bases, there was a span of 10 bases. The CDR3 loop reads CASSFDRTQETQYF. Here the CDR3 DNA reads TGTGCCAGCAGCTTCGACAGAACGCAAGAGACCCAGTACTTC. The complete variable domain, with remaining parts taken from reference TRBV5-4 and TRBJ2-5, reads ETGVTQSPTHLIKTRGQQVTLRCSSQSGHNTVSWYQQALGQGPQFIFQYYREEENGRGNFPPRFSGLQFPNYSSELNVNALELDDSALYLCASSFDRTQETQYFGPGTRLLVL.

The chain couples TRBV11-2 to TRBJ2-3, with 7 bases identical to TRBD2. CDR1 is SGHAT and CDR2 is FQNNGV in the germline V gene. Trimming removed 5 bases from V and 5 bases from J; junction bases left unmatched: 19. CDR3 length: 18 amino acids. This CDR3 reads CASSPNVGGRGRGDTQYF. CDR3 sequence (DNA): TGTGCCAGCAGCCCTAACGTCGGCGGAAGAGGGAGGGGAGATACGCAGTATTTT.

Only one count was recorded for this clone. This chain links TRBV16 with TRBJ2-7; a weak D match, TRBD1 (5 bases). Germline V gives CDR1 KGHSY, CDR2 FQNENV. V lost 4 bases and J lost 2, with 12 bases in between. The CDR3 runs to 14 residues. The CDR3, as DNA: TGTGCCAGCAGCCTGCAGGGCCCCACCTACGAGCAGTACTTC. Translating gives CASSLQGPTYEQYF.

The rearrangement joins TRBV11-2 to TRBJ1-2; possibly TRBD1 for D (6 bases). The germline V gene has CDR1 SGHAT and CDR2 FQNNGV. Deletions cut 5 bases from V and 5 bases from J, with 30 bases between. The CDR3 is 19 residues long. CDR3 DNA sequence: TGTGCCAGCAGCAACGATTGGCCCACTACAGGGCCCCTCGGGTATGGCTACACCTTC. This sequence encodes CASSNDWPTTGPLGYGYTF.

The chain uses TRBV6-1 and TRBJ2-3; a possible D gene is TRBD2 (6 bases). CDR3 length: 13 amino acids. Germline V lookup: CDR1 MNHNS, CDR2 SASEGT. Trimming took 6 bases from V and 1 from J, leaving 8 bases between them. The DNA for the CDR3 is TGTGCCAGCAGGGGCGGGGGCACAGATACGCAGTATTTT. It encodes CASRGGGTDTQYF.

J is TRBJ2-2 and V is TRBV11-2; 9 bases fit TRBD2. The CDR3 has 16 residues. Germline CDR1 and CDR2: SGHAT and FQNNGV. The trim removed 4 bases at V and 2 bases at J, leaving 5 bases unmatched. CDR3 nucleotides: TGTGCCAGCAGCTATAGCGGGGGTCCTAACACCGGGGAGCTGTTTTTT. It is translated as CASSYSGGPNTGELFF.

The rearrangement uses TRBV2 and TRBJ2-2; D is possibly TRBD1 (8 bases). This CDR3 is built from 15 residues. Per germline, CDR1 SNHLY and CDR2 FYNNEI. V lost 1 base to trimming and J lost 5 bases, with 11 bases between them. DNA of the CDR3: TGTGCCAGCAGTGAAGAACAGGGGGGGACCGGGGAGCTGTTTTTT. Its translation: CASSEEQGGTGELFF.

The chain has TRBV4-2 and TRBJ2-3, with TRBD2 as a possible D gene (6 bases). Germline values: CDR1 LGHNA, CDR2 YNFKEQ. The CDR3 has 16 residues. The V gene lost 0 bases and the J gene lost 1 base, with 11 bases spanning the gap. The CDR3 spells CASSQEGGRGTDTQYF. CDR3 sequence (DNA): TGTGCCAGCAGCCAAGAGGGGGGAAGGGGCACAGATACGCAGTATTTT.

This rearrangement joins TRBV7-9 to TRBJ2-1, with 12 nucleotides matching TRBD1. Germline V lookup: CDR1 SEHNR, CDR2 FQNEAQ (reference sequence). This CDR3 has 17 residues. V trimming: 1 base; J trimming: 9 bases; junction bases outside the gene matches: 10. CDR3 residues: CASSLGPPGQGAGEQFF. CDR3 in DNA: TGTGCCAGCAGCTTAGGGCCGCCGGGACAGGGGGCCGGTGAGCAGTTCTTC.

The chain employs TRBV9 and TRBJ2-3, with 11 bases matching TRBD2. The CDR3 has 16 amino acids. The trim removed 2 bases at V and 5 bases at J, leaving 7 bases unmatched. Germline loops: CDR1 SGDLS, CDR2 YYNGEE. The CDR3 is CASSVSGGAGGDTQYF. The CDR3 coding sequence is TGTGCCAGCAGCGTTAGCGGGGGGGCCGGAGGAGATACGCAGTATTTT.

The rearrangement joins TRBV5-1 to TRBJ2-5, with 10 bases lining up with TRBD2. Germline CDR1 SGHRS, CDR2 YFSETQ. V lost 4 bases to trimming and J lost 3 bases; unmatched junction nucleotides: 12. The length of the CDR3 is 17 residues. In DNA form, the CDR3 reads TGCGCCAGCAGCGAAAGGACTAGCGGAGTTGGGAAAGAGACCCAGTACTTC. This codes for CASSERTSGVGKETQYF.

V and J are TRBV27 and TRBJ2-7; 12 bases align to TRBD1. Germline V gene data show CDR1 as MNHEY and CDR2 as SMNVEV (reference sequence). With V trimmed by 6 bases and J by 4 bases, 19 bases remained unmatched. The CDR3 contains 19 residues. In nucleotides, the CDR3 is TGTGCCAGCAGCCCACAGCTTCCGGGACAGGGGGCGTCTAGTTACGAGCAGTACTTC. Its protein is CASSPQLPGQGASSYEQYF.

J is TRBJ1-1 and V is TRBV19; 7 bases map to TRBD1. The CDR3 spans 16 residues. V shed 8 bases, J shed 0 bases, and the junction held 12 bases outside the gene matches. Germline-derived CDR1 and CDR2 are LNHDA and SQIVND (reference sequence). CDR3 coding DNA: TGTGCCAGTGAAAGGACAGGCAAGCACATGAACACTGAAGCTTTCTTT. Translating gives CASERTGKHMNTEAFF.

V and J are TRBV4-1 and TRBJ2-1, with 8 bases identical to TRBD1. V shed 1 base, J shed 7 bases, and the junction held 6 bases outside the gene matches. Germline V lookup: CDR1 MGHRA, CDR2 YSYEKL. This CDR3 contains 15 residues. In DNA form, the CDR3 reads TGCGCCAGCAGCCAAGGCGCGACAGGGGCAAATGAGCAGTTCTTC. This codes for CASSQGATGANEQFF.

The chain combines TRBV27 with TRBJ2-7; TRBD2 might be the D (6 bases). The CDR3 is 14 residues long. The V end was cut by 4 bases, the J end by 4 bases, with 14 bases between. Germline V lookup: CDR1 MNHEY, CDR2 SMNVEV (reference sequence). The CDR3 DNA is TGTGCCAGCAGTTCCTATCAGACTAGTTACGAGCAGTACTTC. Amino acid sequence: CASSSYQTSYEQYF.

This chain uses TRBV5-1 with TRBJ2-3; no firm D call. V lost 4 bases to trimming and J lost 0 bases, with 9 bases between them. The CDR3 has 14 residues. Germline values: CDR1 SGHRS, CDR2 YFSETQ. CDR3 nucleotide sequence: TGCGCCAGCAGCCCTTCGAGTAGCACAGATACGCAGTATTTT. Amino acid sequence: CASSPSSSTDTQYF.

CDR3 bases: TGTGCCAGCAGCTCACGGGACAGGGGGAACAATCAGCCCCAGCATTTT. This gives the protein CASSSRDRGNNQPQHF. This rearrangement joins TRBV7-8 to TRBJ1-5, with 11 bases that match TRBD1. The germline V gene encodes CDR1 SGHVS and CDR2 FQNEAQ. This CDR3 is built from 16 residues. The trim removed 4 bases at V and 3 bases at J, leaving 5 bases unmatched.

This rearrangement joins TRBV4-2 to TRBJ1-5, with D possibly matching TRBD1 (5 bases). This CDR3 region has 15 residues. CDR1 is LGHNA, CDR2 YNFKEQ, per germline. V was shortened by 5 bases and J by 4 bases, with 15 bases between the two germline ends. The CDR3 reads CASSGGRDLNQPQHF. The CDR3 DNA reads as TGTGCCAGCAGCGGAGGGAGGGACCTAAATCAGCCCCAGCATTTT.

The chain couples TRBV5-1 to TRBJ1-6; D unclear. The CDR3 consists of 14 residues. Germline V gene lookup returns CDR1 SGHRS and CDR2 YFSETQ. V was pared by 3 bases and J by 0 bases, with 4 bases between. The CDR3 reads CASSSSSYNSPLHF. In nucleotides, the CDR3 is TGCGCCAGCAGCTCCAGCTCCTATAATTCACCCCTCCACTTT.